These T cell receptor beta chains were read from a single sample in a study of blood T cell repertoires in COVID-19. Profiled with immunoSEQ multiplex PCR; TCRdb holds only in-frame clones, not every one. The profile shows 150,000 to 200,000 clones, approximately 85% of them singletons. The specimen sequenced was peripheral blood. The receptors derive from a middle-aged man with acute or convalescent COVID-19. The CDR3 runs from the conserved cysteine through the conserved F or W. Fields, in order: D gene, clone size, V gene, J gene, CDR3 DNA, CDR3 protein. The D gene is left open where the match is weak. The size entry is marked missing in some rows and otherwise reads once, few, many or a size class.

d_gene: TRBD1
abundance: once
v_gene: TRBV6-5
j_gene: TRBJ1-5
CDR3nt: TGTGCCAGCAGCATCGGGACAGCCGGTCAGCCCCAGCATTTT
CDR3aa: CASSIGTAGQPQHF

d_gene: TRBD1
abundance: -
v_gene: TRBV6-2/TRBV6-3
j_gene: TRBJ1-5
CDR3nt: TGTGCCAGCAGTCAACCCCGACAGGGGATTTCCAATCAGCCCCAGCATTTT
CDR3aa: CASSQPRQGISNQPQHF

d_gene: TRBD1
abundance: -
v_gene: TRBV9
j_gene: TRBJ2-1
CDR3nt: TGTGCCAGCAGCACTAACTCAGGGGGTTACAATGAGCAGTTCTTC
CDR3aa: CASSTNSGGYNEQFF

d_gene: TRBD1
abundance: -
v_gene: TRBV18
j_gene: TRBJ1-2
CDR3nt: TGTGCCAGCTCAATCGGGACAGGTTTTCCTGGTGGCTACACCTTC
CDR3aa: CASSIGTGFPGGYTF

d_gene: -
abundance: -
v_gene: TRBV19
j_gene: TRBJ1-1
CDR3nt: TGTGCCAGTAGTATCCGCGGGGGGCCGGACACTGAAGCTTTCTTT
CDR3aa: CASSIRGGPDTEAFF

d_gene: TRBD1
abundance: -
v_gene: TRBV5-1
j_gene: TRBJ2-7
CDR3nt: TGCGCCAGCAGCTCGGCGGCCCAGGGGGCTTTGGGGGAGCAGTACTTC
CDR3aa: CASSSAAQGALGEQYF

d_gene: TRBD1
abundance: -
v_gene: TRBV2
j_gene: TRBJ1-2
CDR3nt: TGTGCCAGCAGTGAATCCTCGTACGCCCGACAGGGGCTCTATGGCTACACCTTC
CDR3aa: CASSESSYARQGLYGYTF

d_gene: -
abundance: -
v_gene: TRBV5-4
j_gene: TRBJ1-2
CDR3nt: TGTGCCAGCAGCTTGGCCGGTTTAGCAGGGCCTAACTATGGCTACACCTTC
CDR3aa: CASSLAGLAGPNYGYTF

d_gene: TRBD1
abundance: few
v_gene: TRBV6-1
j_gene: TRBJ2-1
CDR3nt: TGTGCCAGCAGTGAAGAACAGGGGGTATCTTCTGAGCAGTTCTTC
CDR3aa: CASSEEQGVSSEQFF

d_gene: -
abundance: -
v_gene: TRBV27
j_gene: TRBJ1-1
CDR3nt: TGTGCCAGCAGTTCTGCCCTGGCAGGATGGACTGAAGCTTTCTTT
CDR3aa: CASSSALAGWTEAFF

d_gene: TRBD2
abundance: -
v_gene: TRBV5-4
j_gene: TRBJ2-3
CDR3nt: TGTGCCTCAAAAGAGAGGGAGCGGGGGGCAGCAGATACGCAGTATTTT
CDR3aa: CASKERERGAADTQYF

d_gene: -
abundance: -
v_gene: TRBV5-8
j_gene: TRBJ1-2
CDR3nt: TGTGCCAGCAGCTTGTCGTATCAGGGGCCGACCTATGGCTACACCTTC
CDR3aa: CASSLSYQGPTYGYTF

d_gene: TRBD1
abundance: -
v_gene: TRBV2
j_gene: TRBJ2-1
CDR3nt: TGTGCCAGCCGAGCGACAGGGATTAATGAGCAGTTCTTC
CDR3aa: CASRATGINEQFF

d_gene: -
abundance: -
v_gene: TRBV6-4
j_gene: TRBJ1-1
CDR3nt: TGTGCCAGCAGTGAACAGGGAAATCAGGGTGAAGCTTTCTTT
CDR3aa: CASSEQGNQGEAFF

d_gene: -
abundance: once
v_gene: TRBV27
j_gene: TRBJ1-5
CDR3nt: TGTGCCAGCAGACCCTTGGGCCAGGGTAACAATCAGCCCCAGCATTTT
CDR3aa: CASRPLGQGNNQPQHF

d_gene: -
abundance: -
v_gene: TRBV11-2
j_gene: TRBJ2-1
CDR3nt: TGTGCCAGCAGCTTTGAGGCGAGGGGGGGTGAGCAGTTCTTC
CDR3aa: CASSFEARGGEQFF

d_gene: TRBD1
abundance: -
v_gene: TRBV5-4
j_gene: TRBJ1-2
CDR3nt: TGTGCCAGCGGAGAGACAGGGGTCGGCTACACCTTC
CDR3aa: CASGETGVGYTF

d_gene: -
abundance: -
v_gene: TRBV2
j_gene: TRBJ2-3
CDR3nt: TGTGCCAGCAGTGAAACGGGCACCCGGGGAGATACGCAGTATTTT
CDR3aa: CASSETGTRGDTQYF

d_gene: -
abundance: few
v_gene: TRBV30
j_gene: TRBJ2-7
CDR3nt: TGTGCCTGGAGTTTCCAGGTATTACCCTACGAGCAGTACTTC
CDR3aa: CAWSFQVLPYEQYF

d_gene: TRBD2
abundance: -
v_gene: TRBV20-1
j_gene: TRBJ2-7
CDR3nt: TGCAGTGCTAGTCCATCGGGAGGGTACGAGCAGTACTTC
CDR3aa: CSASPSGGYEQYF

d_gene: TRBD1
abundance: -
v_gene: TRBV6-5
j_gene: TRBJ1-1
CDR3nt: TGTGCCAGCACCCTATCGACAGGGAGCAACACTGAAGCTTTCTTT
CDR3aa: CASTLSTGSNTEAFF

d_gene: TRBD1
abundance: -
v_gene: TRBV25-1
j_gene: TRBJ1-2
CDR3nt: TGTGCCAGCAGTGGACAGGGGGTCTATGGCTACACCTTC
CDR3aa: CASSGQGVYGYTF

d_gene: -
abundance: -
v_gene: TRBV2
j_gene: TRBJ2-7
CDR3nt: TGTGCCAGCAGGACCTTCGAGGGAGACGAGCAGTACTTC
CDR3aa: CASRTFEGDEQYF

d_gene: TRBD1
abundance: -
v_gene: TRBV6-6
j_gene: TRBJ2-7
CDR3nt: TGTGCCAGCAGTCAACAGGGGGAATACGAGCAGTACTTC
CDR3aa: CASSQQGEYEQYF

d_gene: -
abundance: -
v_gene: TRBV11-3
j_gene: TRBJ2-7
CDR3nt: TGTGCCAGCAGCTTAAGAGGTGGCTACGAGCAGTACTTC
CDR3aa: CASSLRGGYEQYF

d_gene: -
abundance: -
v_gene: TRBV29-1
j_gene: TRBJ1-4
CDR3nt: TGCAGCGTTGAATCCGGGTCTGGTGAAAAACTGTTTTTT
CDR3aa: CSVESGSGEKLFF

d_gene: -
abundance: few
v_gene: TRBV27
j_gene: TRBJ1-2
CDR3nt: TGTGCCAGCAGTGAAAGGGACTTCGTCGGTGGCTACACCTTC
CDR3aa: CASSERDFVGGYTF

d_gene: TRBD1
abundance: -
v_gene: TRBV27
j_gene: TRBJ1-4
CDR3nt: TGTGCCAGCAGTTCCGGGACAGGGGGGAATGAAAAACTGTTTTTT
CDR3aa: CASSSGTGGNEKLFF

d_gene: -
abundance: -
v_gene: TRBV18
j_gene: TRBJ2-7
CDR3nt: TGTGCCAGCTCACACCAGACTGACAGGACGGAAGAGCAGTACTTC
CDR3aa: CASSHQTDRTEEQYF

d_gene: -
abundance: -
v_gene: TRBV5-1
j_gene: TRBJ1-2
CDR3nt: TGCGCCAGCAGCTTCGGGCAGGGTAACTACGGCTACACCTTC
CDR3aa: CASSFGQGNYGYTF

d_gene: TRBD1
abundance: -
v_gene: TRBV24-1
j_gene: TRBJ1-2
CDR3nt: TGTGCCACCAGTGACTCGACAGGGGGCGCGAATGGCTACACCTTC
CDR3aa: CATSDSTGGANGYTF

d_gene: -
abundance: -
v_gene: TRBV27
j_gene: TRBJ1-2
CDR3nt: TGTGCCAGCAGTTTACAAGGGGAGGCTGGCTACACCTTC
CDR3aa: CASSLQGEAGYTF

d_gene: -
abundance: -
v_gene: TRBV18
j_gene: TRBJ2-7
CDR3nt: TGTGCCAGCTCACCCCAACAGGGAAATACCTACGAGCAGTACTTC
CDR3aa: CASSPQQGNTYEQYF

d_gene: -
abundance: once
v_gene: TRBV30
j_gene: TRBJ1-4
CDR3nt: TGTGCCTGGAGTGCCGGACAGACCTCAACTAATGAAAAACTGTTTTTT
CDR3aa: CAWSAGQTSTNEKLFF

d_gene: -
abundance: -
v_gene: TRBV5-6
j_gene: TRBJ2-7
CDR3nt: TGTGCCAGCAGCCCCGGGGTGGGAAACGAGCAGTACTTC
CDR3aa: CASSPGVGNEQYF

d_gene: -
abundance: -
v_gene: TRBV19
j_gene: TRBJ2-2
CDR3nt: TGTGCCAGTAGTATGCTAACGACCGGGGAGCTGTTTTTT
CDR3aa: CASSMLTTGELFF

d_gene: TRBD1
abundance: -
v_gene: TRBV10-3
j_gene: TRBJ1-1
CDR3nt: TGTGCCACCTCAGTGACAGGGGATGGGAACACTGAAGCTTTCTTT
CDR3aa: CATSVTGDGNTEAFF